The source of this TCR beta chain is a study of blood T cell repertoires in COVID-19. Overall study context: There were acute and convalescent COVID-19 samples, and they came from the United States, Italy and Spain. PBMCs, B-cell-depleted T cells, or T cells were the source of the cDNA or gDNA that made up the material.

In the authors' workflow: Amplification of reference gene primers was used by the study to estimate nucleated cell counts. TCRdb's table, derived via immunoSEQ multiplex PCR, lists solely in-frame clones and lacks some. That table furnishes V, J and clone size, whereas the DNA furnished D and trimming. Among about 9,200 clones listed, 86% were seen once. This CDR3 is 12 amino acids long. Germline CDR1 is SEHNR and CDR2 is FQNEAQ (reference sequence). The germline V and J ends were trimmed by 5 bases and 2 bases, with 5 bases remaining between them. This clone was found once. The sample was peripheral blood. This TCR was sampled from a man aged 60 to 75 with acute or convalescent COVID-19. V usage is TRBV7-9 and J usage is TRBJ2-3; no clear D gene. The CDR3, as DNA: TGTGCCAGCAGCCTTCTCACAGATACGCAGTATTTT. It specifies CASSLLTDTQYF.